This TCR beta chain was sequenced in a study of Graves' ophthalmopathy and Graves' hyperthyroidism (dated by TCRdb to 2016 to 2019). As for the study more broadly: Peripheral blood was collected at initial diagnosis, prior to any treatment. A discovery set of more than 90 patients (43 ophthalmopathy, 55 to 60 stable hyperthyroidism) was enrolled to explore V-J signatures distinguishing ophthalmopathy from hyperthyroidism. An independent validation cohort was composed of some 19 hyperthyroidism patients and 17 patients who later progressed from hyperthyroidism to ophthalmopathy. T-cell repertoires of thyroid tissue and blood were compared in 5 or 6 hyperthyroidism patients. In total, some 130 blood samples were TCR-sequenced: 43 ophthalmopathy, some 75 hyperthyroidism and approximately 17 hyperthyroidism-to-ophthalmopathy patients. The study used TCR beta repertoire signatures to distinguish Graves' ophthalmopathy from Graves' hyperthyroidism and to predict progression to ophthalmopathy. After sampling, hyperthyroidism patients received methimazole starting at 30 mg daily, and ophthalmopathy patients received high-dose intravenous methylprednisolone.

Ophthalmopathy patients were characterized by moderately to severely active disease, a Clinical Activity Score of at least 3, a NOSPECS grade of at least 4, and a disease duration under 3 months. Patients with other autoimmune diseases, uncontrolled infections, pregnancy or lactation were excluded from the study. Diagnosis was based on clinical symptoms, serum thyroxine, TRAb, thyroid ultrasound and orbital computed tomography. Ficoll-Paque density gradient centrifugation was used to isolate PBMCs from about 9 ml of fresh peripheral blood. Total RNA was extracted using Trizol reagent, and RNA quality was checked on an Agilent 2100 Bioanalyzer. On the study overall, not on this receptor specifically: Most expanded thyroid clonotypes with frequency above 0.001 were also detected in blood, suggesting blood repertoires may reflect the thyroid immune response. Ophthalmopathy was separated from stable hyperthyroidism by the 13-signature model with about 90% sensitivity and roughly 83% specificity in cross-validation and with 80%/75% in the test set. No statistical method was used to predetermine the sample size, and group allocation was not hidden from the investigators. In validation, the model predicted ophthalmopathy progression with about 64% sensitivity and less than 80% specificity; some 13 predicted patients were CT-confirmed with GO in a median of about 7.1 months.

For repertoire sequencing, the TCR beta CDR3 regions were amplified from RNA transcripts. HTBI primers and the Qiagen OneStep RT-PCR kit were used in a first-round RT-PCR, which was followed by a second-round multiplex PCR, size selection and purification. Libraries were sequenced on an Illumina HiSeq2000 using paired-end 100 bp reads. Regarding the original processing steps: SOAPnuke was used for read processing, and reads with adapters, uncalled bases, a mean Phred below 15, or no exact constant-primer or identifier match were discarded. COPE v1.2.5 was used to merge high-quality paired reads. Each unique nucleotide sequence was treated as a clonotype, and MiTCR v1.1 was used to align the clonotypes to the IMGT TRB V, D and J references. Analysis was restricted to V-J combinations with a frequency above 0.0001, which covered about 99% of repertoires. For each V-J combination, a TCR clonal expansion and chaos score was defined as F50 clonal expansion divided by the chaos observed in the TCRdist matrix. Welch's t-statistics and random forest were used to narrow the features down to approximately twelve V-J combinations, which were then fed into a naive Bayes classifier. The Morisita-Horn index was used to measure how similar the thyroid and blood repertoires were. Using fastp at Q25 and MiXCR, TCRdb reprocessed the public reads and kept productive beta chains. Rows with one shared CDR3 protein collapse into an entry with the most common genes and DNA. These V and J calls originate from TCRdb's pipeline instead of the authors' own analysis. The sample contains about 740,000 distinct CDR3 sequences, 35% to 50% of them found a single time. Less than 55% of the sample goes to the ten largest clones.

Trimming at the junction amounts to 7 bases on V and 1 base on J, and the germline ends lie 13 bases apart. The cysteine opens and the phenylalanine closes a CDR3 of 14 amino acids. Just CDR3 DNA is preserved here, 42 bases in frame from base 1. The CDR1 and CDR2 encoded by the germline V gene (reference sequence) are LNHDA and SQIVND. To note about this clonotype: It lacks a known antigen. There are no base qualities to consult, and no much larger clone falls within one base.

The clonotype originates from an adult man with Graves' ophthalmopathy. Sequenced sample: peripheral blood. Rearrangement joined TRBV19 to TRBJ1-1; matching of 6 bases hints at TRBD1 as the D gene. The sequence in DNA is TGTGCCAGTAATACGGGGGCCTCGAACACTGAAGCTTTCTTT. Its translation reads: CASNTGASNTEAFF.